The clone carrying this T cell receptor (beta chain) was picked up many times. Its antigen is not known. V shed 1 base and J shed 7 bases, with 16 bases lying between them. CDR1 is MDHEN, CDR2 SYDVKM, per germline. This CDR3 has 15 residues. The data originate from a study of T cells after yellow fever vaccination. Study results and limitations: By day 5 rather than day 15, the secondary response had peaked, though it was weaker. It was a small share of clonotypes that appeared in both CD4 and CD8 compartments. Among primary-vaccination clones, most reappeared after the booster, at around 97% for CD4 and 85% to 90% for CD8.

Researchers made TCR cDNA using 5'RACE template switching, and this step added a universal primer site and UMIs. A single record per CDR3 protein comes from TCRdb applying MiXCR to the 5' RACE reads. The sample consists of some 250,000 distinct CDR3 sequences, approximately 3.5% of them appearing once. The receptor comes from a man aged 18-30 years who received the YFV17D yellow fever vaccine. The sequenced sample was PBMCs, obtained 15 days after the yellow fever booster vaccination. This rearrangement joins TRBV28 to TRBJ2-5; tentatively, D is TRBD2 (6 bases). The CDR3 nucleotides read TGTGCCAGCAGTTTATCTGGGGCGGGATTAAGGACCCAGTACTTC. Translated, it gives CASSLSGAGLRTQYF. The full variable domain, with the rest looked up from reference TRBV28 and TRBJ2-5, is DVKVTQSSRYLVKRTGEKVFLECVQDMDHENMFWYRQDPGLGLRLIYFSYDVKMKEKGDIPEGYSVSREKKERFSLILESASTNQTSMYLCASSLSGAGLRTQYFGPGTRLLVL.